Following are 24 T cell receptor beta chains from one sample sequenced in a study of vaccination effects on CD4 cells after COVID-19. No antigen has been assigned to these receptors. Sequenced by immunoSEQ multiplex PCR; TCRdb stores in-frame clones only, minus some. Of roughly 24,000 clones detected, 65% to 85% appear once; the ten largest clones hold about 15%. Before sequencing, viral peptide pools were used by the ViraFEST assay to expand antigen-specific CD4+ T cells. CD4+ T cells were isolated after about nine days of culture. The person had PCR-confirmed SARS-CoV-2 infection between March and December 2020. This specimen consisted of CD4+ T cells from PBMCs cultured with SARS-CoV-2 spike peptides, obtained before COVID-19 vaccination. These receptors came from a human donor who had a prior SARS-CoV-2 infection.

The V call is TRBV10-1, the J call TRBJ2-6; D remains unclear. The CDR3 length is 14 residues. V lost 4 bases, J lost 4 bases, and 8 bases lay in between. Germline CDR1 reads WNHNN; CDR2 reads SYGVQD (reference sequence). The chain's CDR3 is CASSVRLGANVLTF. CDR3 bases: TGCGCCAGCAGTGTCCGGTTAGGGGCCAACGTCCTGACTTTC.

The genes are TRBV5-6 and TRBJ1-5; tentatively, D is TRBD1 (6 bases). This CDR3 region has 15 residues. V lost 3 bases to trimming and J lost 6 bases, with 16 bases between them. Per the germline V gene, CDR1 is SGHDT and CDR2 is YYEEEE. The CDR3 DNA reads as TGTGCCAGCAGCTCCCGGGCGACAGGTACTCAGCCCCAGCATTTT. Translation: CASSSRATGTQPQHF.

The V and J genes are TRBV3-1 (or the pseudogene TRBV3-2) and TRBJ1-4; perhaps TRBD1 as D (5 bases). This CDR3 spans 15 amino acids. CDR1 and CDR2 (germline): LGHDT, YNNKEL (reference sequence). Trimming shortened V by 3 bases and J by 7 bases, and 15 bases separated the two germline ends. Here the CDR3 reads CASSHWQGEAEKLFF. CDR3 sequence (DNA): TGTGCCAGCAGCCACTGGCAGGGAGAGGCTGAAAAACTGTTTTTT.

The chain couples TRBV6-2 or TRBV6-3 to TRBJ2-7, with TRBD1 matching 7 bases. V dropped 2 bases and J dropped 2; count of bases not matched to a gene: 6. Looked up from germline, CDR1 is MNHEY and CDR2 is SVGEGT. The CDR3 extends over 15 amino acids. CDR3 protein: CASSYSRDSTYEQYF. The CDR3 DNA follows: TGTGCCAGCAGTTACAGCCGGGACAGTACCTACGAGCAGTACTTC.

The gene calls are TRBV5-1 and TRBJ2-7, with D possibly TRBD2 on 6 matching bases. With 1 base removed from V and 1 base from J, the gap between germline ends came to 12 bases. The germline V gene has CDR1 SGHRS and CDR2 YFSETQ. The CDR3 is made up of 15 amino acids. CDR3 nucleotide sequence: TGCGCCAGCAGCTTGAGTGGGGGGATTTCCTACGAGCAGTACTTC. It codes for CASSLSGGISYEQYF.

The rearrangement joins TRBV10-3 to TRBJ1-1; D unclear. Per germline, CDR1 ENHRY and CDR2 SYGVKD. Trimming stripped 6 bases from V and 0 bases from J, with 8 bases between. The CDR3 contains 13 residues. Here the CDR3 DNA reads TGTGCCATCAGGGGCGACATGAACACTGAAGCTTTCTTT. Protein sequence: CAIRGDMNTEAFF.

This clone was seen more than once but under ten times. V and J are TRBV5-3 and TRBJ1-1; no clear D gene. TRBV5-3 is annotated as an ORF whose role is uncertain. Trimming removed 0 bases from V and 0 bases from J, with 12 bases in between. The CDR3 loop spans 16 amino acids. CDR3 in DNA: TGTGCCAGAAGCTTGGTCAGGCGGTTGATGAACACTGAAGCTTTCTTT. It encodes CARSLVRRLMNTEAFF.

This sequence joins TRBV12-3 or TRBV12-4 and TRBJ2-7; D gene unclear. The length of the CDR3 is 11 residues. The ends were cut back, 8 bases at V and 3 bases at J, with 8 bases in the middle. The CDR3 loop is CASGLYYEQYF. Here the CDR3 DNA reads TGTGCCAGCGGCCTATACTACGAGCAGTACTTC.

The V gene is TRBV5-4, the J gene TRBJ2-3; D is perhaps TRBD2 (6 bases). From germline, CDR1 is SGHNT and CDR2 YYREEE (reference sequence). V lost 1 base and J 0 bases, leaving 12 bases between the germline ends. This CDR3 contains 16 residues. The CDR3 DNA is TGTGCCAGCAGCTTGAAGCAGCGGGCTAGCACAGATACGCAGTATTTT. It specifies CASSLKQRASTDTQYF. Together with reference TRBV5-4 and TRBJ2-3, the CDR3 gives the full variable domain: ETGVTQSPTHLIKTRGQQVTLRCSSQSGHNTVSWYQQALGQGPQFIFQYYREEENGRGNFPPRFSGLQFPNYSSELNVNALELDDSALYLCASSLKQRASTDTQYFGPGTRLTVL.

The chain joins TRBV27 to TRBJ1-4; TRBD1 matches 9 bases. The ends lost 6 bases at V and 5 bases at J; junction bases unmatched: 10. CDR3 length equals 16 residues. Germline CDR1 reads MNHEY; CDR2 reads SMNVEV (reference sequence). The CDR3 DNA reads as TGTGCCAGCAGCTTTTCTCCGGGACAGGGAAATGAAAAACTGTTTTTT. Translating it yields CASSFSPGQGNEKLFF.

CDR3 bases: TGTGCCAGCAGTTTTCCCATGAACACTGAAGCTTTCTTT. This codes for CASSFPMNTEAFF. This chain connects TRBV12-3 or TRBV12-4 to TRBJ1-1; D gene unclear. The CDR3 runs to 13 residues. V lost 3 bases and J lost 0, with 5 bases in between.

This clone was picked up one time. The chain couples TRBV5-1 to TRBJ2-1, with TRBD2 matching over 10 bases. Germline CDR1 is SGHRS and CDR2 is YFSETQ. Losses at the gene ends were 7 bases for V and 0 bases for J; bases not matched to a gene: 4. The CDR3 covers 15 residues. Here the CDR3 reads CASGASGGSYNEQFF. In nucleotides, the CDR3 is TGCGCCAGCGGAGCTAGCGGGGGCTCCTACAATGAGCAGTTCTTC. The full variable domain, rest sourced from reference TRBV5-1 and TRBJ2-1, is KAGVTQTPRYLIKTRGQQVTLSCSPISGHRSVSWYQQTPGQGLQFLFEYFSETQRNKGNFPGRFSGRQFSNSRSEMNVSTLELGDSALYLCASGASGGSYNEQFFGPGTRLTVL.

This clone came up a few times. This chain connects TRBV6-5 to TRBJ2-7; D may be TRBD1 or TRBD2 (6 bases each). Germline lookup yields CDR1 MNHEY and CDR2 SVGAGI. The CDR3 runs to 15 residues. The V end was cut by 0 bases, the J end by 3 bases, with 12 bases between. CDR3 in amino acids: CASSYSPQGGYEQYF. The CDR3 DNA is TGTGCCAGCAGTTACTCGCCACAGGGAGGCTACGAGCAGTACTTC.

The genes are TRBV5-5 and TRBJ2-5; no clear D gene. The CDR3 length is 13 residues. Looked up from germline, CDR1 is SGHKS and CDR2 is YYEKEE (reference sequence). V was trimmed by 4 bases and J by 0 bases, leaving 7 bases between them. This chain's CDR3 is CASSGSYQETQYF. The DNA for the CDR3 is TGTGCCAGCAGCGGTTCATACCAAGAGACCCAGTACTTC.

This clone was seen just once. The V gene is TRBV6-5, the J gene TRBJ1-5; no clear D gene. Trimming pared 8 bases from V and 3 bases from J, leaving 11 bases between. Germline V gene lookup returns CDR1 MNHEY and CDR2 SVGAGI. CDR3 length equals 13 residues. DNA for the CDR3: TGTGCCAGCGTCGGTCAGTACAATCAGCCCCAGCATTTT. This encodes CASVGQYNQPQHF.

The genes are TRBV20-1 and TRBJ2-5; 10 bases are a match to TRBD2. This CDR3 spans 15 amino acids. CDR1 is DFQATT and CDR2 is SNEGSKA in the germline V gene (reference sequence). The ends lost 3 bases at V and 1 base at J; junction bases unmatched: 5. CDR3 DNA: TGCAGTGCTAGTTCTGTAGCGGGGGGCCAAGAGACCCAGTACTTC. This encodes CSASSVAGGQETQYF.

V usage is TRBV5-1 and J usage is TRBJ2-2; the D gene is possibly TRBD1 (6 bases). V lost 3 bases and J 5 bases, leaving 14 bases between the germline ends. The CDR3 extends over 15 amino acids. Germline V CDR1 and CDR2: SGHRS, YFSETQ. CDR3 region: CASSSPLRGTGELFF. The CDR3 coding sequence is TGCGCCAGCAGCTCCCCTCTCAGGGGAACCGGGGAGCTGTTTTTT.

CDR3 in DNA: TGTGCCAGCTCACCACTTAATAGCCATCGGGAGCAGTTCTTC. Protein: CASSPLNSHREQFF. The chain uses TRBV18 and TRBJ2-1; D is undetermined. CDR3 size: 14 residues. V lost 1 base and J 10 bases, leaving 14 bases between the germline ends. Germline loops: CDR1 KGHSH, CDR2 LQKENI.

The chain employs TRBV18 and TRBJ2-3; D uncertain. The germline V gene has CDR1 KGHSH and CDR2 LQKENI. The germline V and J ends were trimmed by 5 bases and 5 bases, with 11 bases remaining between them. The CDR3 totals 13 residues. CDR3 sequence reads: CASSASLEDTQYF. CDR3 nucleotide sequence: TGTGCCAGCTCAGCCTCCTTGGAAGATACGCAGTATTTT.

V is TRBV6-2 or TRBV6-3 and J is TRBJ1-1; 7 bases match TRBD1. V lost 6 bases and J lost 5; bases outside the gene matches: 9. The CDR3 loop spans 14 amino acids. The germline V gene has CDR1 MNHEY and CDR2 SVGEGT. This CDR3 is CASSKQGLMTEAFF. Written as DNA, the CDR3 is TGTGCCAGCAGCAAACAGGGGCTGATGACTGAAGCTTTCTTT.

The V and J genes are TRBV5-4 and TRBJ1-2; D is unresolved. V lost 3 bases to trimming and J lost 4 bases, with 10 bases between them. The CDR3 loop spans 13 amino acids. CDR1 is SGHNT and CDR2 is YYREEE in the germline V gene (reference sequence). The CDR3 sequence: CASSSARSYGYTF. DNA for the CDR3: TGTGCCAGCAGCTCCGCCCGAAGCTATGGCTACACCTTC.

This chain uses TRBV7-9 with TRBJ2-1; D is possibly TRBD1 (6 bases). V was shortened by 5 bases and J by 6 bases, with 14 bases between the two germline ends. This CDR3 spans 14 amino acids. The germline gives CDR1 SEHNR, CDR2 FQNEAQ (reference sequence). CDR3 sequence reads: CASSLSGTTNEQFF. CDR3 DNA: TGTGCCAGCAGCCTGTCCGGGACAACCAATGAGCAGTTCTTC. Together with reference TRBV7-9 and TRBJ2-1, the CDR3 gives the full variable domain: DTGVSQNPRHKITKRGQNVTFRCDPISEHNRLYWYRQTLGQGPEFLTYFQNEAQLEKSRLLSDRFSAERPKGSFSTLEIQRTEQGDSAMYLCASSLSGTTNEQFFGPGTRLTVL.

The chain has TRBV6-6 and TRBJ1-2; no reliable D call. With 6 bases removed from V and 0 bases from J, the gap between germline ends came to 14 bases. The CDR3 has 15 amino acids. Germline CDR1 MNHNY, CDR2 SVGAGI (reference sequence). CDR3 in DNA: TGTGCCAGCAGCCCTAATCGGGATACTAACTATGGCTACACCTTC. Its protein is CASSPNRDTNYGYTF.

CDR3 protein: CASSEDPNTDTQYF. The DNA of the CDR3 is TGTGCCAGCAGTGAAGACCCGAACACAGATACGCAGTATTTT. The chain links TRBV6-1 to TRBJ2-3; D remains ambiguous. This CDR3 is 14 amino acids long. Germline values: CDR1 MNHNS, CDR2 SASEGT. Trimming left V 1 base short and J 2 bases short, with 7 bases between.